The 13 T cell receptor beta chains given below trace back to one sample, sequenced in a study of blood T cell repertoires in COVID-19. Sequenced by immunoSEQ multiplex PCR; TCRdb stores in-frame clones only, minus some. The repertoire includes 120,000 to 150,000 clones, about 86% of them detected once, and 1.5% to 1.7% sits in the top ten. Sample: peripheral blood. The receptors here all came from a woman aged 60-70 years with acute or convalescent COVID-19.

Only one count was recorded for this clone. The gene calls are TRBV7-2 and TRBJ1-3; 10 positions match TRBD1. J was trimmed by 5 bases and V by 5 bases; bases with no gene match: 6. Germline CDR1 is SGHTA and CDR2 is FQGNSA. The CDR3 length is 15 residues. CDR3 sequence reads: CASSIRTGGRNTIYF. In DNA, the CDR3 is TGTGCCAGCAGCATAAGGACAGGGGGAAGAAACACCATATATTTT. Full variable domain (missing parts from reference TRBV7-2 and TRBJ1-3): GAGVSQSPSNKVTEKGKDVELRCDPISGHTALYWYRQSLGQGLEFLIYFQGNSAPDKSGLPSDRFSAERTGGSVSTLTIQRTQQEDSAVYLCASSIRTGGRNTIYFGEGSWLTVV.

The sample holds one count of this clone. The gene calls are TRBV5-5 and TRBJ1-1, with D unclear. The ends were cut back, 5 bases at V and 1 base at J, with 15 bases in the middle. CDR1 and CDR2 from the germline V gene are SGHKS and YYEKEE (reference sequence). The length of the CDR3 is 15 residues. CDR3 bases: TGTGCCAGCAGACAGCAGGTGAGGGCGAACACTGAAGCTTTCTTT. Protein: CASRQQVRANTEAFF.

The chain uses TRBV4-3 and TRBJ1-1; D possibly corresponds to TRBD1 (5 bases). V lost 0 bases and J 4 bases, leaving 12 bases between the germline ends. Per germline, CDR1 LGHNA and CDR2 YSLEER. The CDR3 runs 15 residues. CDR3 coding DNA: TGCGCCAGCAGCCAAGATCGATCGGGGGGCACTGAAGCTTTCTTT. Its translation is CASSQDRSGGTEAFF.

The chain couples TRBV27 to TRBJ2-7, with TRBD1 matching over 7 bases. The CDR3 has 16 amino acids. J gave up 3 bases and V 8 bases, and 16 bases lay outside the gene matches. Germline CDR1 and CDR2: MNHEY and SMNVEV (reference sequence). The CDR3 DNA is TGTGCCAGCGGAATTCCCAAATCAACAGGGGACTACGAGCAGTACTTC. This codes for CASGIPKSTGDYEQYF.

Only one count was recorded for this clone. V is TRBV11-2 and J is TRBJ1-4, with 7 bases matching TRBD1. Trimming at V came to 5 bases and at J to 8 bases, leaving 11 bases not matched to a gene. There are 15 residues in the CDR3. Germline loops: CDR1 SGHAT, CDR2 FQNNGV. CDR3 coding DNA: TGTGCCAGCAGCGTTCAACAGGGGAAGGAAGAAAAACTGTTTTTT. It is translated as CASSVQQGKEEKLFF.

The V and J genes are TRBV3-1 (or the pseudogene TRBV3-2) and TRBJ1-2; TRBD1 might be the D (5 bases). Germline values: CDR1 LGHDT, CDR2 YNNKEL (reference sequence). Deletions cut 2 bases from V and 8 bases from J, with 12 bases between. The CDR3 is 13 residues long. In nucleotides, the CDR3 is TGTGCCAGCAGCCAATCGACGCAGGGCGGCTACACCTTC. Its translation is CASSQSTQGGYTF.

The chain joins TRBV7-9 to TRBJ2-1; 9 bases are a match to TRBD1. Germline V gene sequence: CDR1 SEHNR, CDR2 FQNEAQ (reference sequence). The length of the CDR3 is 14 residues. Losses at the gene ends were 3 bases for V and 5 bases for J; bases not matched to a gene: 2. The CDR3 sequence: CASSLGQGNNEQFF. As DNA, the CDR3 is TGTGCCAGCAGCTTGGGACAGGGCAACAATGAGCAGTTCTTC.

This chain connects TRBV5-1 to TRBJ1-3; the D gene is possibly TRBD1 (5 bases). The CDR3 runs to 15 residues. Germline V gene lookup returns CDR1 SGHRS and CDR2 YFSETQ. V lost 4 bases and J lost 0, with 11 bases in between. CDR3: CASSITGDSGNTIYF. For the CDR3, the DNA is TGCGCCAGCAGCATTACAGGCGACTCTGGAAACACCATATATTTT.

The CDR3 protein is CASSTSSTREDEKLFF. CDR3 nucleotides: TGTGCCAGTAGTACTTCTTCGACACGGGAGGATGAAAAACTGTTTTTT. V gene TRBV19 combines with J gene TRBJ1-4; unclear D gene. Germline V gene lookup returns CDR1 LNHDA and CDR2 SQIVND (reference sequence). This CDR3 has 16 residues. Trimming pared 4 bases from V and 6 bases from J, leaving 18 bases between.

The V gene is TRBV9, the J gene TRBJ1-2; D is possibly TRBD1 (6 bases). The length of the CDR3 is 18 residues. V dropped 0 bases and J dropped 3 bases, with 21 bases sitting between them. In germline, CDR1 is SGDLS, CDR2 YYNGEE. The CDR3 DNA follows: TGTGCCAGCAGCGTAGATCGCCGGGGGGCAGGGTTGGACTATGGCTACACCTTC. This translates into CASSVDRRGAGLDYGYTF.

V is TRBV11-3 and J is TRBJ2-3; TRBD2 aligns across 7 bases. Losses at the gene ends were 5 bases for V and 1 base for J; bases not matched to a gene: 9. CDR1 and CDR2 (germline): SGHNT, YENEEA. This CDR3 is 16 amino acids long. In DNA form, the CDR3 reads TGTGCCAGCAGCCCAGAGGGAGGGCTCGGCACAGATACGCAGTATTTT. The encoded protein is CASSPEGGLGTDTQYF.

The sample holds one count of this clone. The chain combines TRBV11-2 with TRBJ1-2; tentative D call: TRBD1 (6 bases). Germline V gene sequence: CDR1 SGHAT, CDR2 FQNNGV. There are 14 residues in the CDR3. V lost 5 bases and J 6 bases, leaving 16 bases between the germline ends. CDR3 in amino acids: CASSPIQGLDGYTF. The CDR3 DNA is TGTGCCAGCAGCCCCATACAGGGTTTGGATGGCTACACCTTC.

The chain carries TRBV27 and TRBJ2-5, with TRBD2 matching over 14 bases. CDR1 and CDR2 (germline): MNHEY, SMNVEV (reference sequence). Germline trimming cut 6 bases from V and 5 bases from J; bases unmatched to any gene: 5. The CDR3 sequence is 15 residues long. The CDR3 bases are TGTGCCAGCAGGGGACTAGCGGGAGTCGGGGAGACCCAGTACTTC. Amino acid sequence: CASRGLAGVGETQYF.